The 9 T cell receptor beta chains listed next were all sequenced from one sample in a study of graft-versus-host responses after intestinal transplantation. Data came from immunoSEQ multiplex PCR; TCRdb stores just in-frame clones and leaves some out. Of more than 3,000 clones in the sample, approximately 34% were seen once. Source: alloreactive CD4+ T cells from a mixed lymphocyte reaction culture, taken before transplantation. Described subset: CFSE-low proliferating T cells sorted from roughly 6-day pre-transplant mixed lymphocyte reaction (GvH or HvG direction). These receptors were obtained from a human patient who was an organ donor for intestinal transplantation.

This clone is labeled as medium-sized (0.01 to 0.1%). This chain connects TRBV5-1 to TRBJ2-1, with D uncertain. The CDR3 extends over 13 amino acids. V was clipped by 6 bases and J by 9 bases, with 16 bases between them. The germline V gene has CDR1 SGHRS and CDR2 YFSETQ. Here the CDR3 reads CASKRDNLGEQFF. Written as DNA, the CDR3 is TGCGCCAGCAAAAGGGATAACCTGGGTGAGCAGTTCTTC.

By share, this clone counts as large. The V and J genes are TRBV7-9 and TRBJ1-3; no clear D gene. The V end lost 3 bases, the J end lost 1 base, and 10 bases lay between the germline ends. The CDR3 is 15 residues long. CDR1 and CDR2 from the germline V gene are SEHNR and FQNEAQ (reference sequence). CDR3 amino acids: CASSFGSLSGNTIYF. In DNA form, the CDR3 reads TGTGCCAGCAGCTTCGGCTCCTTGTCTGGAAACACCATATATTTT.

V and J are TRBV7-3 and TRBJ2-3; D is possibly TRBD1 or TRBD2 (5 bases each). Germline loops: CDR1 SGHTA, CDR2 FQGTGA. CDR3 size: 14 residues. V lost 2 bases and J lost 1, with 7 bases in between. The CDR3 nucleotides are TGTGCCAGCAGCTTATTGGGGGGCACAGATACGCAGTATTTT. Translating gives CASSLLGGTDTQYF.

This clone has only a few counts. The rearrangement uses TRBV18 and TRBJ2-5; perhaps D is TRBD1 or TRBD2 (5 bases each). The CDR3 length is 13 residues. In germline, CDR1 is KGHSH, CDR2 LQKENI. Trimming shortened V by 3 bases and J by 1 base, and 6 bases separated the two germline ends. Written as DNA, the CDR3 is TGTGCCAGCTCACCTGGGACCCAAGAGACCCAGTACTTC. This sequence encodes CASSPGTQETQYF.

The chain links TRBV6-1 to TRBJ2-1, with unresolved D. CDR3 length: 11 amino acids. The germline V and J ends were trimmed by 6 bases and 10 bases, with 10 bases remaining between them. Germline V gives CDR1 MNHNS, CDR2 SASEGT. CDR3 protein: CASRVLGEQFF. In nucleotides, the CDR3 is TGTGCCAGCAGGGTTCTTGGGGAGCAGTTCTTC.

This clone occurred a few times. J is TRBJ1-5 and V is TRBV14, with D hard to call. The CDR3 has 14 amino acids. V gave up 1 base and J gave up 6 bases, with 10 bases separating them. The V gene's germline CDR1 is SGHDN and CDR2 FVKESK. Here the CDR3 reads CASSQGSPGQPQHF. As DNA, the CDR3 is TGTGCCAGCAGCCAAGGGAGTCCAGGTCAGCCCCAGCATTTT.

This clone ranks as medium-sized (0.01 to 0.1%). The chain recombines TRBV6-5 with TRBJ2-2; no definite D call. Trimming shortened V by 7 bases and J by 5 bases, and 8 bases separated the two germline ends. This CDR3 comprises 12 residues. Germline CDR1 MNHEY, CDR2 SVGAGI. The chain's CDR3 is CASTRHTGELFF. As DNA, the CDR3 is TGTGCCAGCACCCGGCATACCGGGGAGCTGTTTTTT.

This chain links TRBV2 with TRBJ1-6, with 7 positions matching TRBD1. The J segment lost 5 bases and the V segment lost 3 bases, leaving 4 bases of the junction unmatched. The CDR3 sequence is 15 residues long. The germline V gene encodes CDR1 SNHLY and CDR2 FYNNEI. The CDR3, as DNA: TGTGCCAGCAGTGATCGGGACAGTAATAATTCACCCCTCCACTTT. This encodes CASSDRDSNNSPLHF.

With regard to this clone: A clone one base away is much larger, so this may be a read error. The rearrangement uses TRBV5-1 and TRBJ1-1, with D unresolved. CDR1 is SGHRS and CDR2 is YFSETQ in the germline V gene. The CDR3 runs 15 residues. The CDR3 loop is CASSLVSAAGFESFF. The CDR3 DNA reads TGCGCCAGCAGCTTGGTGTCAGCAGCAGGATTTGAATCTTTCTTT.